Each of the 23 T cell receptor beta chains below was sequenced from the same sample in a study of OX40 agonist ivuxolimab in advanced cancers. Libraries were prepared through the immunoSEQ multiplex PCR assay. In its TCRdb copy, this immuneACCESS table keeps in-frame sequences only and misses some clones. Where compared with another copy, unresolved V genes explain less than half of these, and the others have no known cause. The sample profile shows some 25,000 clones; about 86% of them were found once. Clones ranked in the top ten supply over 35% of the sample. The sample was CD4+ or CD8+ T cells sorted from blood, taken in a trial of the OX40 agonist ivuxolimab. All receptors come from an adult with an advanced solid tumor such as melanoma, head and neck, liver or kidney cancer.

This clone has more than one count but fewer than ten. The V call is TRBV27, the J call TRBJ2-7, with D perhaps matching TRBD2 (6 bases). Germline V lookup: CDR1 MNHEY, CDR2 SMNVEV (reference sequence). This CDR3 region has 13 residues. V was cut by 4 bases and J by 2 bases, with 9 bases left in between. The CDR3 sequence: CASSSGLAYEQYF. CDR3 coding DNA: TGTGCCAGCAGTTCGGGACTGGCCTACGAGCAGTACTTC.

The chain couples TRBV2 to TRBJ2-2; D is unresolved. Trimming took 6 bases from V and 4 from J, leaving 12 bases between them. The CDR3 is made up of 14 amino acids. Germline lookup yields CDR1 SNHLY and CDR2 FYNNEI. The CDR3, as DNA: TGTGCCAGCAGACATCCTCGGTCCACCGGGGAGCTGTTTTTT. It translates to CASRHPRSTGELFF.

The CDR3 DNA is TGCAGCGTTGAAGATGGGGACGAGCAGTACTTC. Translation gives CSVEDGDEQYF. The rearrangement links TRBV29-1 to TRBJ2-7, with D unclear. Germline V lookup: CDR1 SQVTM, CDR2 ANQGSEA. This CDR3 region has 11 residues. V lost 0 bases and J lost 5, with 5 bases in between.

V and J are TRBV7-2 and TRBJ1-1; 10 bases align to TRBD1. Trimming cost V 3 bases and J 5 bases; bases outside gene matches: 3. CDR1 is SGHTA, CDR2 FQGNSA, per germline. The CDR3 runs to 14 residues. The CDR3 sequence: CASSLGQGWTEAFF. DNA of the CDR3: TGTGCCAGCAGCTTGGGACAGGGGTGGACTGAAGCTTTCTTT.

This rearrangement joins TRBV7-9 to TRBJ2-5; 15 positions agree with TRBD2. This CDR3 has 16 amino acids. CDR1 is SEHNR, CDR2 FQNEAQ, per germline (reference sequence). V was clipped by 4 bases and J by 5 bases; unmatched bases: 5. DNA of the CDR3: TGTGCCAGCAGCTCTGGACTAGCGGGAGGGTGGGAGACCCAGTACTTC. Translation gives CASSSGLAGGWETQYF.

The chain carries TRBV6-1 and TRBJ2-7; D call uncertain. Germline CDR1 reads MNHNS; CDR2 reads SASEGT. This CDR3 spans 15 amino acids. The germline V and J ends were trimmed by 4 bases and 4 bases, with 17 bases remaining between them. CDR3 coding DNA: TGTGCCAGCAGTGGGAAACTGAAGGATGGGTACGAGCAGTACTTC. It is translated as CASSGKLKDGYEQYF.

This rearrangement joins TRBV15 to TRBJ1-1; TRBD1 matches 7 bases. CDR3 length equals 12 residues. CDR1 is LNHNV, CDR2 YYDKDF, per germline (reference sequence). V dropped 5 bases and J dropped 11; count of bases not matched to a gene: 8. The CDR3 nucleotides read TGTGCCACCAGCGCAGACCAGGGGGACGCTTTCTTT. It yields the protein CATSADQGDAFF.

The chain recombines TRBV14 with TRBJ2-1; the D gene is possibly TRBD2 (7 bases). This CDR3 spans 15 amino acids. V lost 5 bases and J 3 bases, leaving 14 bases between the germline ends. The germline gives CDR1 SGHDN, CDR2 FVKESK. CDR3 nucleotide sequence: TGTGCCAGCAGCGGGGGGGACACTCTCTACAATGAGCAGTTCTTC. Translated, it gives CASSGGDTLYNEQFF.

The chain joins TRBV27 to TRBJ2-4, with D perhaps TRBD1 (5 bases). CDR3 length equals 13 residues. Trimming stripped 2 bases from V and 5 bases from J, with 7 bases between. Germline V lookup: CDR1 MNHEY, CDR2 SMNVEV (reference sequence). The chain's CDR3 is CASSLMGQNIQYF. The CDR3 coding sequence is TGTGCCAGCAGTTTAATGGGGCAAAACATTCAGTACTTC.

The rearrangement uses TRBV2 and TRBJ1-5; a possible D gene is TRBD1 (6 bases). CDR1 is SNHLY, CDR2 FYNNEI, per germline. CDR3 length: 14 amino acids. V was clipped by 4 bases and J by 6 bases, with 13 bases between them. The CDR3: CASSVGAGVQPQHF. CDR3 nucleotide sequence: TGTGCCAGCAGTGTGGGGGCAGGGGTTCAGCCCCAGCATTTT.

This clone has just one count. The chain joins TRBV6-5 to TRBJ2-2, with D possibly being TRBD1 or TRBD2 (6 bases each). Trimming took off 0 bases at V and 6 bases at J, with 14 bases between the two ends. Germline V gives CDR1 MNHEY, CDR2 SVGAGI. This CDR3 contains 16 residues. The CDR3 is CASSYSPGAGAGELFF. In nucleotides, the CDR3 is TGTGCCAGCAGTTACTCTCCGGGGGCTGGCGCCGGGGAGCTGTTTTTT.

V gene TRBV27 combines with J gene TRBJ1-3; D might be TRBD1 (5 bases). Germline CDR1 MNHEY, CDR2 SMNVEV (reference sequence). Trimming removed 6 bases from V and 3 bases from J, with 15 bases in between. CDR3 length: 15 residues. The DNA of the CDR3 is TGTGCCAGCAGCTCCGCCGCAGGGTTTGGAAACACCATATATTTT. Protein product: CASSSAAGFGNTIYF.

This chain joins TRBV2 and TRBJ2-1, with D perhaps given as TRBD1 or TRBD2 (6 bases each). V was trimmed by 3 bases and J by 8 bases, leaving 17 bases between them. CDR3 length equals 15 residues. Germline CDR1 and CDR2: SNHLY and FYNNEI. CDR3 amino acids: CASSESMTRGDEQFF. In DNA, the CDR3 is TGTGCCAGCAGTGAGAGTATGACTAGGGGGGATGAGCAGTTCTTC. Full variable domain (rest looked up from reference TRBV2 and TRBJ2-1): EPEVTQTPSHQVTQMGQEVILRCVPISNHLYFYWYRQILGQKVEFLVSFYNNEISEKSEIFDDQFSVERPDGSNFTLKIRSTKLEDSAMYFCASSESMTRGDEQFFGPGTRLTVL.

The chain combines TRBV6-4 with TRBJ2-1; the match to TRBD2 covers 13 bases. The CDR3 runs 15 residues. V lost 6 bases to trimming and J lost 6 bases; unmatched junction nucleotides: 5. CDR1 is MRHNA, CDR2 SNTAGT, per germline. The DNA of the CDR3 is TGTGCCAGCAGCGCAACTAGCGGGGGGGTCAATGAGCAGTTCTTC. Its translation: CASSATSGGVNEQFF.

This chain connects TRBV7-9 to TRBJ2-2; possible D gene TRBD1, 5 bases. V lost 7 bases, J lost 1 base, and 13 bases lay in between. The CDR3 is 15 residues long. Germline V lookup: CDR1 SEHNR, CDR2 FQNEAQ (reference sequence). CDR3 residues: CASTPSGQNTGELFF. Written as DNA, the CDR3 is TGTGCCAGCACCCCGTCCGGACAGAACACCGGGGAGCTGTTTTTT.

This clone has just one count. This rearrangement joins TRBV28 to TRBJ2-6; TRBD2 matches at 9 bases. The CDR3 length is 18 residues. V trimming: 1 base; J trimming: 0 bases; junction bases outside the gene matches: 4. Germline assignment: CDR1 MDHEN and CDR2 SYDVKM. CDR3 bases: TGTGCCAGCAGTTTATATGTAGCGGGGGACTCTGGGGCCAACGTCCTGACTTTC. Protein product: CASSLYVAGDSGANVLTF.

The chain uses TRBV28 and TRBJ2-7; D not resolved. CDR1 and CDR2 from the germline V gene are MDHEN and SYDVKM. V was clipped by 7 bases and J by 3 bases, with 10 bases between them. The length of the CDR3 is 12 residues. The CDR3 is CASTNLGYEQYF. DNA for the CDR3: TGTGCCAGCACCAACCTCGGCTACGAGCAGTACTTC.

The rearrangement uses TRBV21-1 and TRBJ2-3; TRBD2 is the table's D call, not checked against the DNA. TRBV21-1 is marked as a pseudogene. CDR3 length: 12 residues. This CDR3 reads CASRGTLGTQYF. DNA for the CDR3: TGTGCCAGCAGAGGGACTCTCGGGACGCAGTATTTT.

V usage is TRBV5-1 and J usage is TRBJ2-3; D gene uncertain. The CDR3 spans 13 residues. Germline CDR1 and CDR2: SGHRS and YFSETQ. Trimming took 7 bases from V and 5 from J, leaving 14 bases between them. The CDR3 is CASGLHSKDTQYF. The CDR3 bases are TGCGCCAGCGGCCTACATTCGAAAGATACGCAGTATTTT.

The chain uses TRBV10-3 and TRBJ2-5; 7 bases line up with TRBD1. Germline V lookup: CDR1 ENHRY, CDR2 SYGVKD. The CDR3 spans 14 residues. J was trimmed by 0 bases and V by 4 bases; bases with no gene match: 2. In DNA, the CDR3 is TGTGCCATCAGTGGGGGGACAGACCAAGAGACCCAGTACTTC. As protein: CAISGGTDQETQYF.

The genes are TRBV7-9 and TRBJ2-7; possibly TRBD2 for D (5 bases). With 6 bases removed from V and 6 bases from J, the gap between germline ends came to 15 bases. CDR1 is SEHNR and CDR2 is FQNEAQ in the germline V gene (reference sequence). The CDR3 is 13 residues long. CDR3 sequence reads: CASRPNEGSEQYF. CDR3 bases: TGTGCCAGCAGACCGAACGAGGGATCCGAGCAGTACTTC.

The rearrangement links TRBV7-2 to TRBJ2-7; D not resolved. Looked up from germline, CDR1 is SGHTA and CDR2 is FQGNSA. V was clipped by 4 bases and J by 2 bases, with 3 bases between them. The CDR3 loop spans 11 amino acids. The CDR3 sequence is CASSWAYEQYF. In DNA, the CDR3 is TGTGCCAGCAGCTGGGCCTACGAGCAGTACTTC.

The DNA for the CDR3 is TGTGCCAGTAGTATGGGCACAGATACGCAGTATTTT. It is translated as CASSMGTDTQYF. The chain joins TRBV19 to TRBJ2-3; D gene unclear. In germline, CDR1 is LNHDA, CDR2 SQIVND (reference sequence). CDR3 size: 12 residues. Trimming pared 3 bases from V and 1 base from J, leaving 2 bases between.